The clone carrying this T cell receptor (beta chain) was detected a few times. At one boundary the junction diverges from the germline segment, which might be a read error. The data originate from a study of T cells after yellow fever vaccination. This CDR3 is 11 amino acids long. Germline V gives CDR1 LNHDA, CDR2 SQIVND (reference sequence). By 5'RACE template switching, TCR cDNA was produced, with a universal primer site and UMIs added in the process. MiXCR, run by TCRdb on the 5' RACE reads, gives a single entry per CDR3 protein. The table records a few hundred thousand distinct CDR3 sequences, roughly a sixth of them present only once.

The material sequenced was PBMCs, taken before the yellow fever booster vaccination. The J gene is TRBJ2-1, the V gene TRBV19; 8 bases agree with TRBD2. This TCR came from a man aged 18 to 29 who received the YFV17D yellow fever vaccine. The CDR3 loop reads CASSTAGGSTF. CDR3 nucleotide sequence: TGTGCCAGTAGTACTGCGGGGGGAAGTACGTTC.